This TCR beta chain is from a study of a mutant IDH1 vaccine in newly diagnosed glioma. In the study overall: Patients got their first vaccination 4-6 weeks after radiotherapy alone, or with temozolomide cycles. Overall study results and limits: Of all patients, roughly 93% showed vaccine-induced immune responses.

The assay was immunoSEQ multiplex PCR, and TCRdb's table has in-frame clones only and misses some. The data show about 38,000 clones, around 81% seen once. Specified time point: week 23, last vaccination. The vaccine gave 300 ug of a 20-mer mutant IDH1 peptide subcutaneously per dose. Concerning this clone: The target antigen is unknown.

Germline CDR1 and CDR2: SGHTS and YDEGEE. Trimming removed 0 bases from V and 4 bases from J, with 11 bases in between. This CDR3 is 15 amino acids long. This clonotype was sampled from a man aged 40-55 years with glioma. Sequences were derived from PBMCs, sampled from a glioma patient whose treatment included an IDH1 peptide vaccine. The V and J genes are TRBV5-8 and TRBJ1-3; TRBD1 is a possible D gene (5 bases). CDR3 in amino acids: CASSLEGVAGNTIYF. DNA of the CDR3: TGTGCCAGCAGCTTGGAAGGGGTGGCCGGAAACACCATATATTTT.